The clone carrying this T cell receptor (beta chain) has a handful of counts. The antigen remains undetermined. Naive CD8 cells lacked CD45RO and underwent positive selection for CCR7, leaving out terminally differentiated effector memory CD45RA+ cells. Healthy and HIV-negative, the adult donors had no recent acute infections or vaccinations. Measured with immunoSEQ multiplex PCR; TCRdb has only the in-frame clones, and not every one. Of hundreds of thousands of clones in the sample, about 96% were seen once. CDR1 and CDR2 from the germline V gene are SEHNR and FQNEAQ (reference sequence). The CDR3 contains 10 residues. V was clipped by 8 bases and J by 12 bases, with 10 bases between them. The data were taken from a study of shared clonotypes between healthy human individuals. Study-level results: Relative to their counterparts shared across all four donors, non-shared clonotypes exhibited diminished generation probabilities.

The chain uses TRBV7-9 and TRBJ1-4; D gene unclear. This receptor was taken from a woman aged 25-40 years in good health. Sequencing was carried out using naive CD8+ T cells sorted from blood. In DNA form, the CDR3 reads TGTGCCAGCCGAGGGAAGGAACTGTTTTTT. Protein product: CASRGKELFF.